Given below is one T cell receptor (beta chain) in context. There are 15 residues in the CDR3. The V gene's germline CDR1 is SGHDN and CDR2 FVKESK. Trimming cost V 3 bases and J 0 bases, with 10 bases left between them. The data belong to a study of control samples from healthy donors and cancer patients. Assay: immunoSEQ multiplex PCR; the TCRdb copy retains only in-frame clones and omits some. Of approximately 120,000 clones in the sample, more than 85% were seen once. The sequenced sample consisted of blood. The TCR originated in a woman between 50 and 59 years old in good health. The rearrangement links TRBV14 to TRBJ2-3; TRBD2 might be the D (5 bases). CDR3 amino acids: CASSHGRTSTDTQYF. The CDR3 region has the DNA TGTGCCAGCAGCCATGGGAGAACTAGCACAGATACGCAGTATTTT.